This T cell receptor beta chain appears in the sequencing data of a study of shared clonotypes between healthy human individuals. The CDR3 consists of 15 residues. Trimming stripped 2 bases from V and 0 bases from J, with 10 bases between. The V gene's germline CDR1 is MDHEN and CDR2 SYDVKM. Each of the donors was a healthy adult who was HIV-negative and had not had a recent acute infection or vaccination. Splitting the CD4+ cells yielded a CD45RA+ naive subset and a CD45RA-negative memory subset. Sequencing was performed with immunoSEQ multiplex PCR; in TCRdb, only in-frame clones are kept and a portion is missing. This sample has some 2,500,000 clones, with 80% to 95% found just once.

The origin of this receptor is a man younger than 30 in good health. Some clones in this sample may be carry-over from other donors' samples. J is TRBJ2-5 and V is TRBV28, with D perhaps matching TRBD1 (6 bases). Sample: naive CD4+ T cells from PBMCs. The subset was: CD45RA+ positively selected. CDR3 nucleotides: TGTGCCAGCAGTTTACCCCGGGACAACCAAGAGACCCAGTACTTC. Its translation: CASSLPRDNQETQYF. Full variable domain (remainder filled in from reference TRBV28 and TRBJ2-5): DVKVTQSSRYLVKRTGEKVFLECVQDMDHENMFWYRQDPGLGLRLIYFSYDVKMKEKGDIPEGYSVSREKKERFSLILESASTNQTSMYLCASSLPRDNQETQYFGPGTRLLVL.